Listed here are 24 T cell receptor beta chains from one sample, sequenced in a study of CD8+CD57+ T cells in acquired aplastic anemia. Genomic DNA templated the TCR beta VDJ and CDR3 profiling. MiXCR, applied by TCRdb to the reads, yields one record per CDR3 protein. The sample carries hundreds of thousands of distinct CDR3 sequences, roughly 68% recorded once. The sequenced sample was sorted CD4+, CD8+, or CD8+CD57+ T cells (not recorded which) from PBMCs. The receptors derive from a human donor in good health, serving as a control.

With respect to this clonotype: The conserved phenylalanine or tryptophan normally closing the CDR3 is absent here, so this likely arose from a read error. The limits of the CDR3 on the DNA are not certain, so only TCRdb's listed CDR3 is given. This sequence joins TRBV24-1 and TRBJ1-4. CDR1 and CDR2 (germline): KGHDR, SFDVKD. From its first to its last residue, the CDR3 has 13 amino acids. CDR3 in amino acids: CATSAGEGEILSL.

This clonotype came up many times. This sequence joins TRBV9 and TRBJ2-7; D might be TRBD1 (6 bases). Germline V gene data show CDR1 as SGDLS and CDR2 as YYNGEE. CDR3 length: 14 amino acids. Trimming stripped 4 bases from V and 1 base from J, with 12 bases between. The CDR3 DNA reads TGTGCCAGCAGCCTTGGGGGCCAATCCTACGAGCAGTACTTC. It translates to CASSLGGQSYEQYF. The whole variable domain, remainder taken from reference TRBV9 and TRBJ2-7, is DSGVTQTPKHLITATGQRVTLRCSPRSGDLSVYWYQQSLDQGLQFLIQYYNGEERAKGNILERFSAQQFPDLHSELNLSSLELGDSALYFCASSLGGQSYEQYFGPGTRLTVT.

The J gene is TRBJ1-1, the V gene TRBV2, with 8 nucleotides matching TRBD1. The CDR3 extends over 13 amino acids. Germline-derived CDR1 and CDR2 are SNHLY and FYNNEI. V shed 5 bases and J 5 bases; nucleotides not matched to a gene: 4. The CDR3, as DNA: TGTGCCAGCAGTCGGACAGGGTGGACTGAAGCTTTCTTT. Amino acids: CASSRTGWTEAFF.

This clonotype appeared a few times. The chain is built from TRBV5-8 and TRBJ1-4, with TRBD1 matching over 10 bases. Germline V CDR1 and CDR2: SGHTS, YDEGEE. With V trimmed by 4 bases and J by 7 bases, 7 bases remained unmatched. The CDR3 contains 15 residues. The DNA for the CDR3 is TGTGCCAGCAGCCCCCGAGGGACAGGGGTTGAAAAACTGTTTTTT. Protein: CASSPRGTGVEKLFF.

V gene TRBV6-1 combines with J gene TRBJ1-2; possibly TRBD1 for D (6 bases). This CDR3 is built from 11 residues. Per the germline V gene, CDR1 is MNHNS and CDR2 is SASEGT. Trimming took 6 bases from V and 8 from J, leaving 10 bases between them. As DNA, the CDR3 is TGTGCCAGCAGCACAGGGAAGGGCTACACCTTC. It encodes CASSTGKGYTF.

There are a few counts of this clonotype. The gene calls are TRBV5-6 and TRBJ2-6, with D perhaps matching TRBD1 (7 bases). The CDR3 covers 15 residues. V shed 5 bases and J shed 5 bases, with 14 bases lying between them. The germline V gene has CDR1 SGHDT and CDR2 YYEEEE. The CDR3 region has the DNA TGTGCCAGCAGAGCCGACAGGGACTGGGCCAACGTCCTGACTTTC. This sequence encodes CASRADRDWANVLTF.

This sequence joins TRBV7-9 and TRBJ1-1; D gene unclear. TRBJ1-4 matches the DNA end more closely, so the J call is doubtful. The CDR3 covers 13 residues. Germline loops: CDR1 SEHNR, CDR2 FQNEAQ (reference sequence). CDR3 loop: CASSRLPGEELFF. The CDR3 DNA sequence: TGTGCCAGCAGCCGCCTCCCGGGCGAAGAACTGTTTTTT.

This clonotype was counted between two and nine times. This rearrangement joins TRBV15 to TRBJ1-2; 8 nucleotides match TRBD1. The germline gives CDR1 LNHNV, CDR2 YYDKDF (reference sequence). J lost 6 bases, V lost 2 bases, and 5 bases had no gene match. This CDR3 is 14 amino acids long. CDR3 nucleotides: TGTGCCACCAGCAGATCCCCGACAGGGGATGGCTACACCTTC. Translation gives CATSRSPTGDGYTF.

This clonotype was seen more than once but under ten times. One junction end does not reproduce the germline sequence, and a read error may be involved. The chain has TRBV29-1 and TRBJ1-2; D is undetermined. The CDR3 is 10 residues long. Germline V gene data show CDR1 as SQVTM and CDR2 as ANQGSEA. For the CDR3, the DNA is TGCAGCGTTGTCCAGAAACCGCCGTTCTTC. Encoded protein: CSVVQKPPFF.

The chain recombines TRBV5-1 with TRBJ1-6; 12 positions match TRBD1. The germline V gene encodes CDR1 SGHRS and CDR2 YFSETQ. Trimming cost V 5 bases and J 0 bases; bases outside gene matches: 3. The CDR3 runs 17 residues. In DNA form, the CDR3 reads TGCGCCAGCAGTGGGACAGGGGGCAGCTCCTATAATTCACCCCTCCACTTT. This encodes CASSGTGGSSYNSPLHF.

A remark on this clonotype: A much larger clone lies one base from this, so it may be a read error. The chain uses TRBV5-1 and TRBJ1-4; maybe TRBD1 (5 bases). Germline-derived CDR1 and CDR2 are SGHRS and YFSETQ. The CDR3 spans 13 residues. This CDR3 reads CAISPGTDEKLFF. The CDR3 DNA is TGCGCCATCAGCCCAGGGACGGATGAAAAACTGTTTTTT.

Remarks on this clonotype: Since the CDR3 does not end with the conserved phenylalanine or tryptophan, this likely comes from a read error. The DNA is omitted, as the CDR3 cannot be located on it reliably, and the CDR3 follows TCRdb's listing. This chain links TRBV7-2 with TRBJ1-2; TRBD1 is the table's D call and was not checked against the DNA. CDR1 and CDR2 from the germline V gene are SGHTA and FQGNSA. The CDR3 sequence runs 13 residues, both termini included. The CDR3 here is CASSLEGQDSPLH.

This clonotype was seen just once. V usage is TRBV11-2 and J usage is TRBJ1-5, with D tentatively TRBD1 (5 bases). Germline assignment: CDR1 SGHAT and CDR2 FQNNGV. This CDR3 comprises 16 residues. The V end lost 1 base, the J end lost 4 bases, and 14 bases lay between the germline ends. CDR3 bases: TGTGCCAGCAGCTTAGTTGTAGGGGTTGGTAATCAGCCCCAGCATTTT. Its protein product is CASSLVVGVGNQPQHF.

This clonotype has only one observation. No conserved phenylalanine or tryptophan ends this CDR3, so it is likely a read error. Because the CDR3's place on the DNA is in doubt, the DNA is left out and the CDR3 is given as listed by TCRdb. The chain links TRBV29-1 to TRBJ1-4. The CDR3 is 14 amino acids in total, end residues counted. Germline lookup yields CDR1 SQVTM and CDR2 ANQGSEA. CDR3 protein: CSAARQNYSYTFFS.

This chain connects TRBV20-1 to TRBJ2-7; the match to TRBD2 covers 7 bases. Trimming took 6 bases from V and 4 from J; bases not matched to a gene: 12. The length of the CDR3 is 14 residues. Per the germline V gene, CDR1 is DFQATT and CDR2 is SNEGSKA (reference sequence). The CDR3: CSARWRRRGYEQYF. The CDR3 coding sequence is TGCAGTGCCAGATGGCGGCGGCGGGGGTACGAGCAGTACTTC.

This clonotype was seen a single time. This rearrangement joins TRBV5-1 to TRBJ1-2; D remains ambiguous. Germline loops: CDR1 SGHRS, CDR2 YFSETQ. This CDR3 is 11 amino acids long. V shed 1 base and J shed 10 bases, with 8 bases lying between them. The CDR3 sequence is CASSLTLDYTF. As DNA, the CDR3 is TGCGCCAGCAGCTTGACCCTCGACTACACCTTC. The whole variable domain, remainder taken from reference TRBV5-1 and TRBJ1-2, is KAGVTQTPRYLIKTRGQQVTLSCSPISGHRSVSWYQQTPGQGLQFLFEYFSETQRNKGNFPGRFSGRQFSNSRSEMNVSTLELGDSALYLCASSLTLDYTFGSGTRLTVV.

V is TRBV10-3 and J is TRBJ1-5; TRBD1 matches at 7 bases. The trim removed 3 bases at V and 2 bases at J, leaving 4 bases unmatched. Looked up from germline, CDR1 is ENHRY and CDR2 is SYGVKD. CDR3 length: 15 residues. CDR3 region: CAISEGQEGNQPQHF. The CDR3 DNA sequence: TGTGCCATCAGTGAAGGACAGGAAGGCAATCAGCCCCAGCATTTT.

This clonotype was seen repeatedly, ten times or more. J is TRBJ1-6 and V is TRBV6-6; 8 bases match TRBD1. Losses at the gene ends were 2 bases for V and 12 bases for J; bases not matched to a gene: 12. CDR1 is MNHNY and CDR2 is SVGAGI in the germline V gene (reference sequence). The CDR3 sequence is 16 residues long. CDR3 nucleotide sequence: TGTGCCAGCAGTTACCATCTCGGGACAGGTGATGTACCCCTCCACTTT. It translates to CASSYHLGTGDVPLHF.

Of note for this clonotype: A much bigger clone sits one base away, suggesting this may be a read error. The chain couples TRBV20-1 to TRBJ2-5; maybe TRBD1 (7 bases). The CDR3 length is 13 residues. V lost 5 bases to trimming and J lost 9 bases, with 19 bases between them. The germline CDR1 and CDR2 sequences are DFQATT and SNEGSKA (reference sequence). CDR3 region: CSAFEGAGEAQYF. DNA for the CDR3: TGCAGTGCTTTCGAGGGGGCTGGGGAGGCCCAGTACTTC.

This clonotype was counted at least ten times. The chain links TRBV20-1 to TRBJ2-3; D is ambiguous. Germline loops: CDR1 DFQATT, CDR2 SNEGSKA (reference sequence). V was cut by 1 base and J by 2 bases, with 7 bases left in between. This CDR3 comprises 13 residues. CDR3 amino acids: CSARGDSTDTQYF. CDR3 DNA: TGCAGTGCTAGAGGAGATTCCACAGATACGCAGTATTTT.

This clonotype was seen repeatedly, ten times or more. The chain links TRBV7-9 to TRBJ2-3; TRBD2 aligns across 7 bases. Germline CDR1 and CDR2: SEHNR and FQNEAQ (reference sequence). The V segment lost 4 bases and the J segment 2 bases; nucleotides outside the gene matches: 12. The CDR3 contains 17 residues. The CDR3 nucleotides are TGTGCCAGCAGCTCCCCGCGGGGAGCGGGGTACACAGATACGCAGTATTTT. It specifies CASSSPRGAGYTDTQYF.

As regards this clonotype: Without the conserved terminal phenylalanine or tryptophan, this CDR3 likely stems from a read error. The DNA is left out, because the CDR3 cannot be placed on it with certainty; the CDR3 is given as TCRdb lists it. The chain recombines TRBV2 with TRBJ1-6; TRBD1 was called by the table and not checked on the DNA. Germline-derived CDR1 and CDR2 are SNHLY and FYNNEI. The CDR3 numbers 16 amino acids, ends counted. CDR3 in amino acids: CASSEYSGREIRPLFC.

The chain joins TRBV7-9 to TRBJ1-2; 8 bases agree with TRBD1. This CDR3 has 13 residues. Per the germline V gene, CDR1 is SEHNR and CDR2 is FQNEAQ (reference sequence). Trimming took 1 base from V and 8 from J; bases not matched to a gene: 3. The CDR3 spells CASSLGTGLGYTF. In DNA, the CDR3 is TGTGCCAGCAGCTTAGGGACAGGGTTGGGCTACACCTTC.

This clonotype was seen at least ten times. The chain employs TRBV7-2 and TRBJ1-4; 10 bases are a match to TRBD1. The CDR3 runs to 18 residues. Trimming at V came to 2 bases and at J to 7 bases, leaving 13 bases not matched to a gene. Germline values: CDR1 SGHTA, CDR2 FQGNSA. The CDR3: CASSLPVPGQGTGEKLFF. CDR3 bases: TGTGCCAGCAGCTTACCAGTCCCGGGACAGGGGACGGGTGAAAAACTGTTTTTT.